This T cell receptor (beta chain) was profiled in a study of shared clonotypes between healthy human individuals. Study outcomes and limitations: Naive CD4 clonotype sharing across a handful of donors was 5% to 6%.

In its sample, this clone was seen a few times. Its antigen is unknown. Naive-designated CD8 cells lacked CD45RO, were positively enriched for CCR7, and omitted terminally differentiated effector memory CD45RA+ cells. TCRdb's table, derived via immunoSEQ multiplex PCR, lists solely in-frame clones and lacks some. The sample yields under 1 million clones, nearly 95% seen once. The sequencing input was naive CD8+ T cells sorted from blood. The receptor was derived from a man aged 25 to 40 in good health.

The DNA of the CDR3 is TGTGCCAGCAGTCCGGGACAGGGGGCTCGAACCGGGGAGCTGTTTTTT. Translation gives CASSPGQGARTGELFF. The chain uses TRBV5-6 and TRBJ2-2; 12 positions agree with TRBD1. This CDR3 is 16 amino acids long. With V trimmed by 5 bases and J by 5 bases, 7 bases remained unmatched. Germline V lookup: CDR1 SGHDT, CDR2 YYEEEE.